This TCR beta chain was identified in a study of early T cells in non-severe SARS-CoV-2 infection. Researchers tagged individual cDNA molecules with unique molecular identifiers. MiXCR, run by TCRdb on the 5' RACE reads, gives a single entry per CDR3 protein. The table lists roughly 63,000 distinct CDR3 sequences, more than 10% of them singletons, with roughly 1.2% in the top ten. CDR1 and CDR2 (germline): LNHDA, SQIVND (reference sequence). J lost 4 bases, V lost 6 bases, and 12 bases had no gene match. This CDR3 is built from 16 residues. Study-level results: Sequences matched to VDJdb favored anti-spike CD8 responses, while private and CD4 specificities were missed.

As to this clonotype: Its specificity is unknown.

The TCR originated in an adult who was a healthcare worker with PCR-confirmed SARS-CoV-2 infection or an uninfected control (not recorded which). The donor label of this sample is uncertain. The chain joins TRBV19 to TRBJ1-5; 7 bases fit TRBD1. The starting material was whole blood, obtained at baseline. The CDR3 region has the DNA TGTGCCAGTAGATCCGACAGGGCCACATTTAATCAGCCCCAGCATTTT. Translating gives CASRSDRATFNQPQHF. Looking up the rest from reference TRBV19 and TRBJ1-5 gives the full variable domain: DGGITQSPKYLFRKEGQNVTLSCEQNLNHDAMYWYRQDPGQGLRLIYYSQIVNDFQKGDIAEGYSVSREKKESFPLTVTSAQKNPTAFYLCASRSDRATFNQPQHFGDGTRLSIL.